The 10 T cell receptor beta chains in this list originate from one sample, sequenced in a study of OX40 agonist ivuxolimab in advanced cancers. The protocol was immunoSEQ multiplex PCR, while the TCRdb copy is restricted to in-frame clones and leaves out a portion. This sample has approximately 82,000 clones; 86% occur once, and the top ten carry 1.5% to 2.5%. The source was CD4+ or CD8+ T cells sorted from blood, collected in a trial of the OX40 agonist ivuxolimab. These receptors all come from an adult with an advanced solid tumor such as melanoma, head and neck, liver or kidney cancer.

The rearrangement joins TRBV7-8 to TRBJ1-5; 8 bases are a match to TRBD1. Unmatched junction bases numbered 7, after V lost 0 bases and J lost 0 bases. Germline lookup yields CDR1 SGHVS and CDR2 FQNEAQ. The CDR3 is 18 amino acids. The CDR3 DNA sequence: TGTGCCAGCAGCTTAGCGGTGGCAGGGGGCTTTAGCAATCAGCCCCAGCATTTT. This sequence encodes CASSLAVAGGFSNQPQHF.

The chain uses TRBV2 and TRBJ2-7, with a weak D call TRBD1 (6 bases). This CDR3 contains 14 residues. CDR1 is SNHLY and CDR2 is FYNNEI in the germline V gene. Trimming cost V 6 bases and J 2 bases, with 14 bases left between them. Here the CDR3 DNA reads TGTGCCAGCAGGCGGACAGAAGTCGCCTACGAGCAGTACTTC. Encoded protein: CASRRTEVAYEQYF.

The DNA of the CDR3 is TGTGCCAGCAGTGTTACCGGGACAGGGGACACTGAAGCTTTCTTT. As protein: CASSVTGTGDTEAFF. The chain combines TRBV6-1 with TRBJ1-1; TRBD1 matches at 10 bases. The length of the CDR3 is 15 residues. The germline gives CDR1 MNHNS, CDR2 SASEGT. J gave up 3 bases and V 4 bases, and 5 bases lay outside the gene matches.

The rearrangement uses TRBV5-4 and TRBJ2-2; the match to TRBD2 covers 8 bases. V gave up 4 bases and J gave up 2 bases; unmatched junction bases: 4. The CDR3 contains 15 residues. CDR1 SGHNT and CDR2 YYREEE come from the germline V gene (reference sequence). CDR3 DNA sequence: TGTGCCAGCAGCCCGGGAGGGGTAAACACCGGGGAGCTGTTTTTT. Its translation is CASSPGGVNTGELFF.

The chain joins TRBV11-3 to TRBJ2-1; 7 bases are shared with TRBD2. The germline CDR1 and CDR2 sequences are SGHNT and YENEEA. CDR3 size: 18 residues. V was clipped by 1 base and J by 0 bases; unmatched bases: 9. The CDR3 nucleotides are TGTGCCAGCAGCTTAGGGCTAGCGGCCTTTCGCTCCTACAATGAGCAGTTCTTC. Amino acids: CASSLGLAAFRSYNEQFF. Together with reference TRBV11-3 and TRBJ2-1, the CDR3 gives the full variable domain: EAGVVQSPRYKIIEKKQPVAFWCNPISGHNTLYWYLQNLGQGPELLIRYENEEAVDDSQLPKDRFSAERLKGVDSTLKIQPAELGDSAVYLCASSLGLAAFRSYNEQFFGPGTRLTVL.

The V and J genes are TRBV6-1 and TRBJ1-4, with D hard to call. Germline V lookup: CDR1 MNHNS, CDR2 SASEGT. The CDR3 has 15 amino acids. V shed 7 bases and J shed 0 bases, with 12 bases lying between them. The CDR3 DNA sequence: TGTGCCAGCATTCGGCAGGCTGCAACTAATGAAAAACTGTTTTTT. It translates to CASIRQAATNEKLFF.

Here the CDR3 DNA reads TGTGCCAGCAGTTACTCTGGACTAGCGGGACATGAGCAGTTCTTC. It yields the protein CASSYSGLAGHEQFF. The V call is TRBV6-5, the J call TRBJ2-1; 12 bases fit TRBD2. The CDR3 has 15 amino acids. Germline-derived CDR1 and CDR2 are MNHEY and SVGAGI. The trim removed 0 bases at V and 8 bases at J, leaving 2 bases unmatched.

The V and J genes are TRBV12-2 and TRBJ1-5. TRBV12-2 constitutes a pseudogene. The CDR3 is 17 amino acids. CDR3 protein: CASRLPGGAAANQPQHF. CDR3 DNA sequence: TGTGCAAGTCGCCTCCCGGGAGGGGCTGCCGCCAATCAGCCCCAGCATTTT.

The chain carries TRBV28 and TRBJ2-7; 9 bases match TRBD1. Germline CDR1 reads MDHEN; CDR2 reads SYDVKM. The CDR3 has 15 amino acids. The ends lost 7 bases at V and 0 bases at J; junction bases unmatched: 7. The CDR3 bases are TGTGCCAGCATACCGGGACAGGGAAGCTCCTACGAGCAGTACTTC. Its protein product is CASIPGQGSSYEQYF.

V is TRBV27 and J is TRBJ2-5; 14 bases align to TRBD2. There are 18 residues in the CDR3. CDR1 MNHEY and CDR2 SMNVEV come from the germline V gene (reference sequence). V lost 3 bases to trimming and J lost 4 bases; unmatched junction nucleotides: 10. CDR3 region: CASSLFSGLAGVRETQYF. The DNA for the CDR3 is TGTGCCAGCAGTTTGTTTTCGGGACTAGCGGGAGTCAGAGAGACCCAGTACTTC.